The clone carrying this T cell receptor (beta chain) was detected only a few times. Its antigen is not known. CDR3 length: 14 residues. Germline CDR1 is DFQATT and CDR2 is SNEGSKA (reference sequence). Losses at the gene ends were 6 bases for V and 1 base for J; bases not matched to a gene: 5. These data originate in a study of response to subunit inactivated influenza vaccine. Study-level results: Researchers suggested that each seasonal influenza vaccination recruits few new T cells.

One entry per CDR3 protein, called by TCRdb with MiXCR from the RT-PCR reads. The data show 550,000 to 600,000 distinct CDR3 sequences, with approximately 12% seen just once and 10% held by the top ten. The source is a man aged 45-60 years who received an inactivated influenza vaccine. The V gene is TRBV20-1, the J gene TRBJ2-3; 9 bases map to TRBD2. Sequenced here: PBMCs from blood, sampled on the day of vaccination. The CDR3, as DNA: TGCAGTGCCGAACTAGCGGGCCGCACAGATACGCAGTATTTT. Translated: CSAELAGRTDTQYF.